This T cell receptor beta chain is from a study of cytomegalovirus exposure and HLA in healthy donors. Overall study findings and caveats: Rare TCR sequences predominated, though certain public TCRs were found in many donors.

Primers included in the PCR were 60 Vbeta and 13 Jbeta primers. Data came from immunoSEQ multiplex PCR; TCRdb stores just in-frame clones and leaves some out. The sample contains more than 150,000 clones, 75% to 85% of which appear only once. The CDR3 totals 15 residues. Looked up from germline, CDR1 is GTSNPN and CDR2 is SVGIG (reference sequence). Trimming shortened V by 1 base and J by 0 bases, and 7 bases separated the two germline ends. About this clone itself: As yet, its antigen is unknown.

The sequence was collected from a woman aged 25 to 45 in good health and CMV-seronegative. The rearrangement links TRBV30 to TRBJ2-6, with a possible D match to TRBD2 (5 bases). The sequenced sample consisted of PBMCs. As DNA, the CDR3 is TGTGCCTGGAGTGGCGGGCACTCTGGGGCCAACGTCCTGACTTTC. Translating it yields CAWSGGHSGANVLTF.